Following are 18 T cell receptor beta chains from one sample sequenced in a study of T-cell memory formation after mild COVID-19. In TCRdb, the 5' RACE reads were re-called with MiXCR into one record per CDR3 protein. The data hold about 500,000 distinct CDR3 sequences, with around 20% observed a single time. Sequencing was carried out using PBMCs or a T cell subset sorted from them (not recorded which). The receptor set was obtained from an adult woman who had mild COVID-19 (a few samples of this study predate the infection). Cell type and time point are not known.

The chain has TRBV9 and TRBJ2-1; possibly TRBD2 for D (6 bases). This CDR3 contains 12 residues. Germline assignment: CDR1 SGDLS and CDR2 YYNGEE. V dropped 7 bases and J dropped 7 bases, with 12 bases sitting between them. CDR3 nucleotides: TGTGCCAGCGGAGTAGGGAGGAATGAGCAGTTCTTC. It translates to CASGVGRNEQFF. Variable domain in full (rest from reference TRBV9 and TRBJ2-1): DSGVTQTPKHLITATGQRVTLRCSPRSGDLSVYWYQQSLDQGLQFLIQYYNGEERAKGNILERFSAQQFPDLHSELNLSSLELGDSALYFCASGVGRNEQFFGPGTRLTVL.

The rearrangement joins TRBV20-1 to TRBJ2-7; TRBD1 or TRBD2 may be the D gene (5 bases each). The CDR3 spans 17 residues. Germline CDR1 reads DFQATT; CDR2 reads SNEGSKA (reference sequence). The V end was cut by 1 base, the J end by 3 bases, with 22 bases between. In nucleotides, the CDR3 is TGCAGTGCTAGAGCGCCTGTGGCCACGGGACGCGTCTACGAGCAGTACTTC. This gives the protein CSARAPVATGRVYEQYF.

The V and J genes are TRBV4-2 and TRBJ1-2; weak D call: TRBD1 (5 bases). Trimming left V 0 bases short and J 4 bases short, with 9 bases between. The germline gives CDR1 LGHNA, CDR2 YNFKEQ. The CDR3 covers 14 residues. This CDR3 is CASSQDWGTYGYTF. The CDR3 DNA is TGTGCCAGCAGCCAAGATTGGGGGACCTATGGCTACACCTTC.

The J gene is TRBJ2-1, the V gene TRBV6-5; tentatively, D is TRBD1 (5 bases). The V and J ends lost 5 bases and 0 bases respectively, with 14 bases between them. From germline, CDR1 is MNHEY and CDR2 SVGAGI. This CDR3 spans 16 amino acids. The CDR3 protein is CASSNWTRSSYNEQFF. CDR3 coding DNA: TGTGCCAGCAGTAACTGGACAAGATCCTCCTACAATGAGCAGTTCTTC.

This clonotype has only a few counts. J is TRBJ1-1 and V is TRBV6-5; TRBD1 is a possible D gene (5 bases). Trimming removed 2 bases from V and 1 base from J, with 8 bases in between. The germline V gene encodes CDR1 MNHEY and CDR2 SVGAGI. The CDR3 totals 14 residues. CDR3 loop: CASSYRGENTEAFF. CDR3 DNA: TGTGCCAGCAGTTACCGGGGGGAGAACACTGAAGCTTTCTTT.

This clonotype was seen repeatedly, ten times or more. The CDR3 loop reads CASRQGQLSGSEQFF. DNA for the CDR3: TGTGCCAGCAGACAGGGACAGTTATCCGGCAGTGAGCAGTTCTTC. This sequence joins TRBV12-3 or TRBV12-4 and TRBJ2-1; the match to TRBD1 covers 7 bases. J gave up 9 bases and V 6 bases, and 14 bases lay outside the gene matches. This CDR3 has 15 amino acids.

The chain joins TRBV3-1 to TRBJ2-1; maybe TRBD2 (5 bases). CDR1 is LGHDT, CDR2 YNNKEL, per germline (reference sequence). CDR3 size: 15 residues. Trimming removed 3 bases at V and 4 bases at J, with 13 bases between. The CDR3 DNA reads TGTGCCAGCAGCCAGACGGGGAATCTATACAATGAGCAGTTCTTC. Translated, it gives CASSQTGNLYNEQFF.

This clonotype has just a few counts. This chain connects TRBV13 to TRBJ2-1; maybe TRBD1 (6 bases). With 5 bases removed from V and 1 base from J, the gap between germline ends came to 12 bases. The CDR3 loop spans 15 amino acids. CDR1 PRHDT and CDR2 FYEKMQ come from the germline V gene (reference sequence). The CDR3 DNA is TGTGCCAGCAGCGCAACGAGGGGGTCCTACAATGAGCAGTTCTTC. Amino acid sequence: CASSATRGSYNEQFF.

J is TRBJ2-2 and V is TRBV20-1, with TRBD2 matching 9 bases. The CDR3 length is 15 residues. Per the germline V gene, CDR1 is DFQATT and CDR2 is SNEGSKA (reference sequence). Trimming removed 4 bases from V and 3 bases from J; junction bases left unmatched: 6. The CDR3 spells CSAKERGVYTGELFF. CDR3 nucleotides: TGCAGTGCTAAGGAGCGGGGGGTTTACACCGGGGAGCTGTTTTTT.

The chain joins TRBV6-5 to TRBJ1-2; TRBD1 might be the D (5 bases). Trimming stripped 2 bases from V and 6 bases from J, with 10 bases between. The CDR3 extends over 13 amino acids. Looked up from germline, CDR1 is MNHEY and CDR2 is SVGAGI. The CDR3 sequence is CASSYAAGNGYTF. CDR3 coding DNA: TGTGCCAGCAGTTACGCGGCAGGGAATGGCTACACCTTC.

Comments on this clonotype: Since no conserved phenylalanine or tryptophan closes the CDR3, a read error is the likely cause. V is TRBV5-1 and J is TRBJ2-5; 12 bases map to TRBD2. CDR1 is SGHRS, CDR2 YFSETQ, per germline. CDR3 length equals 18 residues. V lost 3 bases, J lost 2 bases, and 11 bases stayed unmatched. The CDR3, as DNA: TGCGCCAGCAGCTCCCCTCCCCTAGCGGGGGGGCGGCAAGAGACCCAGTACCTC. Translating gives CASSSPPLAGGRQETQYL.

V gene TRBV6-2 or TRBV6-3 combines with J gene TRBJ2-7, with 11 bases fitting TRBD1. V dropped 5 bases and J dropped 3; count of bases not matched to a gene: 3. Per the germline V gene, CDR1 is MNHEY and CDR2 is SVGEGT. CDR3 length equals 14 residues. CDR3 nucleotide sequence: TGTGCCAGCAGTAGGACAGGGGGCGGCTACGAGCAGTACTTC. It is translated as CASSRTGGGYEQYF.

The rearrangement joins TRBV20-1 to TRBJ1-5; D is unclear. The V and J ends lost 6 bases and 1 base respectively, with 10 bases between them. Germline V lookup: CDR1 DFQATT, CDR2 SNEGSKA (reference sequence). CDR3 length equals 13 residues. The DNA for the CDR3 is TGCAGTGCACCGGGATTCAGCAATCAGCCCCAGCATTTT. This sequence encodes CSAPGFSNQPQHF.

Many counts were recorded for this clonotype. The V call is TRBV7-9, the J call TRBJ2-2; tentative D call: TRBD1 (7 bases). Looked up from germline, CDR1 is SEHNR and CDR2 is FQNEAQ (reference sequence). Between the trimmed V and J ends, which lost 5 bases and 7 bases, there was a span of 11 bases. The CDR3 length is 13 residues. The CDR3 loop is CASSRGTVGELFF. In nucleotides, the CDR3 is TGTGCCAGCAGCCGGGGGACAGTCGGGGAGCTGTTTTTT.

This clonotype was observed at least ten times. The gene calls are TRBV12-3 or TRBV12-4 and TRBJ1-1; TRBD1 agrees at 8 bases. The trim removed 5 bases at V and 8 bases at J, leaving 7 bases unmatched. The CDR3 covers 13 residues. CDR3 residues: CASSRDRSGEAFF. In DNA, the CDR3 is TGTGCCAGCAGTCGGGACAGGTCCGGGGAAGCTTTCTTT.

This clonotype has ten or more counts. V and J are TRBV3-1 and TRBJ2-3; D perhaps matches TRBD2 (5 bases). The CDR3 is 16 amino acids. The ends were cut back, 4 bases at V and 1 base at J, with 15 bases in the middle. Germline CDR1 LGHDT, CDR2 YNNKEL (reference sequence). The CDR3 region is CASSPLLLVGTDTQYF. CDR3 nucleotide sequence: TGTGCCAGCAGCCCTCTTTTACTAGTTGGCACAGATACGCAGTATTTT.

V gene TRBV15 combines with J gene TRBJ2-7; the D gene is possibly TRBD1 (7 bases). This CDR3 has 14 residues. CDR1 and CDR2 from the germline V gene are LNHNV and YYDKDF (reference sequence). The V and J ends lost 3 bases and 4 bases respectively, with 13 bases between them. Here the CDR3 DNA reads TGTGCCACCAGCAGCCGACAGGGAGGTTACGAGCAGTACTTC. Translated: CATSSRQGGYEQYF.

This sequence joins TRBV6-4 and TRBJ2-1; 12 nucleotides agree with TRBD2. V shed 6 bases, J shed 8 bases, and the junction held 8 bases outside the gene matches. Looked up from germline, CDR1 is MRHNA and CDR2 is SNTAGT. The CDR3 is made up of 15 amino acids. The CDR3 reads CASSSSGGASHEQFF. CDR3 in DNA: TGTGCCAGCAGCTCTAGCGGGGGGGCCTCCCATGAGCAGTTCTTC.